This entry features one T cell receptor beta chain sequence. The CDR3 sequence is 17 residues long. Germline V lookup: CDR1 MGHRA, CDR2 YSYEKL. Trimming at V came to 4 bases and at J to 0 bases, leaving 9 bases not matched to a gene. The PCR was carried out with 60 Vbeta primers and 13 Jbeta primers. The protocol was immunoSEQ multiplex PCR, while the TCRdb copy is restricted to in-frame clones and leaves out a portion. This table holds over 150,000 clones, about four fifths found once. The data stem from a study of cytomegalovirus exposure and HLA in healthy donors. The chain is built from TRBV4-1 and TRBJ1-1; the match to TRBD1 covers 9 bases. This TCR derives from a man in his late teens or twenties in good health and CMV-seronegative. The sample comprised PBMCs. The CDR3 DNA sequence: TGCGCCAGCAGCCCGATCTGGACAGGGGAAGTGAACACTGAAGCTTTCTTT. Translation gives CASSPIWTGEVNTEAFF.